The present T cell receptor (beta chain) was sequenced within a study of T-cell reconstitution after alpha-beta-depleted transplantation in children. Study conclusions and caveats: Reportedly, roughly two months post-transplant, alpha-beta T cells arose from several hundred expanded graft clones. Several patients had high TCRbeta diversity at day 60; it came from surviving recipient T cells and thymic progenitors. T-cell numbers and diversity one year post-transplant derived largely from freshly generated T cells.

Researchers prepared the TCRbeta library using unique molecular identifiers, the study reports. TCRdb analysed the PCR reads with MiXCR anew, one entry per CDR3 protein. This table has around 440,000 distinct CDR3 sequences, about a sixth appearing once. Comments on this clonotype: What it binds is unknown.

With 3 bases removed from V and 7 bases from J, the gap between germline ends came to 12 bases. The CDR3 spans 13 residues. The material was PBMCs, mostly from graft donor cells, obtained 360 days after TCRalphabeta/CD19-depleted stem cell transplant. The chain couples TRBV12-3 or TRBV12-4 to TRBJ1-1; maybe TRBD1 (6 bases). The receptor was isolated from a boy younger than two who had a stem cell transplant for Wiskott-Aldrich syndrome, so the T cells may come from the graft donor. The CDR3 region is CASSFQGPFEAFF. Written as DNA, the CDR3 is TGTGCCAGCAGTTTTCAGGGGCCGTTTGAAGCTTTCTTT.